This T cell receptor beta chain derives from a study of blood T cells in healthy people across ages. General observations from the study: The study found TCR beta diversity correlated strongly with naive T cell percentage.

CDR3 size: 14 residues. The V and J ends lost 0 bases and 8 bases respectively, with 13 bases between them. Germline V gene data show CDR1 as ENHRY and CDR2 as SYGVKD. In this sample, this clonotype turned up a few times. Its antigen remains unknown. Using a J-beta primer mix together with a sample-barcoded 5' primer, a second PCR was run for roughly 6 to 12 cycles. A template-switch adaptor that had 12 random nucleotides put a tag on each cDNA molecule. TCRdb re-analysed the 5' RACE reads in MiXCR, keeping a single row per CDR3 protein. The sample has around 1.5 million distinct CDR3 sequences, about 40% seen once.

The sequenced material came from blood. The sequence was collected from a woman aged 18-29 years in good health. The V call is TRBV10-3, the J call TRBJ1-2; no clear D. The CDR3 region is CAISESNDYRGYTF. CDR3 nucleotides: TGTGCCATCAGTGAGTCGAATGATTATCGGGGCTACACCTTC.